The sequence of this T cell receptor beta chain was determined in a study of T cells in Graves' hyperthyroidism and ophthalmopathy. Study-wide points: A model using 13 V-J features told ophthalmopathy apart from stable hyperthyroidism.

Fresh peripheral blood, 10 ml, was the source of the PBMCs. Researchers amplified the TCR beta CDR3 regions from RNA transcripts. The primer set for the first-round RT-PCR of the TCR CDR3 was HTBI. TCRdb processed the multiplex PCR reads anew with MiXCR; each CDR3 protein has one entry. The sample records fewer than 550,000 distinct CDR3 sequences, around a quarter being singletons. This clonotype has at least ten counts. Its antigen is not identified. The V gene's germline CDR1 is MDHEN and CDR2 SYDVKM. The V segment lost 9 bases and the J segment 2 bases; nucleotides outside the gene matches: 9. CDR3 length equals 15 residues.

The sequenced sample was blood. This clonotype originated in a woman in her thirties with Graves' ophthalmopathy. The chain employs TRBV28 and TRBJ2-2, with 7 bases matching TRBD1. CDR3 protein: CASLPGTANTGELFF. CDR3 DNA: TGTGCCAGTCTACCCGGGACAGCTAACACCGGGGAGCTGTTTTTT.